This T cell receptor beta chain derives from a study of blood T cell repertoires in COVID-19 (dated by TCRdb to about 2020). With respect to the entire study: Collaborator samples came from the United States, Italy and Spain and covered acute and convalescent phases of COVID-19. The samples were drawn from the first 160 participants of the ongoing ImmuneRACE study and from about 1,200 subjects provided by 6 global collaborators. Where HLA class I and class II types were available, the types were taken from metadata supplied by the sample provider, not from assay-based typing. A de-identified subject ID, COVID-19 status, age in years and sex were almost always included in the sample metadata. Subjects who had been exposed to COVID-19, were actively infected with it, or had recovered from it provided the deeply sampled blood TCRbeta repertoires that made up the dataset. The repertoires were released in a freely available public database intended as a resource for research on the immune response to SARS-CoV-2. The prospective study material was composed of cDNA or gDNA derived from T cells, B-cell-depleted T cells, or PBMCs. Study-wide findings and limitations: Clinical and demographic metadata were provided uncurated, with the amount varying by source and participant.

Of note for this clone: Its antigen is currently not known. No much larger clone exists at a distance of one base, and base qualities are not known.

The immunoSEQ Assay, a bias-controlled multiplex PCR, was used to amplify TCRbeta CDR3 regions from genomic DNA. Per the original workflow: Nucleated cell counts per sample were estimated from amplification of reference gene primers within the assay. Sequence reads were collapsed and filtered to measure the absolute abundance of every unique TCRbeta CDR3 rearrangement. For each sample, productive Simpson clonality was calculated by taking the square root of Simpson's diversity index across productive rearrangements. The table was pulled from immuneACCESS by TCRdb, which kept in-frame rearrangements only. Such tables lose some clones; where checked, under half of the loss comes from unresolved V genes, and the rest has no known cause. V, J and clone size are taken as reported in that table, and D and trimming were inferred from the DNA itself. This sample has some 48,000 clones in its table, and about 92% of those were observed once. The ten biggest clones cover 1% of the sample.

At one collaborating source in Seattle, patients were enrolled during active infection and were followed longitudinally through the course of disease. Collaborating institutions collected whole blood in K2EDTA tubes following their own protocols. For TCRbeta analysis, collaborator samples were shipped as frozen whole blood, as isolated PBMCs, or as DNA extracted from either sample type. Spanning cysteine to phenylalanine, the CDR3 consists of 16 amino acids. Only the CDR3 portion is preserved as DNA: 48 bases, with reading frame beginning at the first base. Trimmed from V: 4 bases; trimmed from J: 6 bases; junction bases lacking a gene match: 10. From the germline V gene, CDR1 is ENHRY and CDR2 is SYGVKD.

This receptor was taken from a man aged 55 to 70 with COVID-19, enrolled during active disease. The specimen sequenced was peripheral blood. Recombination joined TRBV10-3 with TRBJ2-2; 8 central nucleotides agree with TRBD2. The CDR3 protein sequence reads: CAISADGGGIAGELFF. In nucleotides, the sequence is TGTGCCATCAGTGCCGATGGCGGGGGGATCGCCGGGGAGCTGTTTTTT.